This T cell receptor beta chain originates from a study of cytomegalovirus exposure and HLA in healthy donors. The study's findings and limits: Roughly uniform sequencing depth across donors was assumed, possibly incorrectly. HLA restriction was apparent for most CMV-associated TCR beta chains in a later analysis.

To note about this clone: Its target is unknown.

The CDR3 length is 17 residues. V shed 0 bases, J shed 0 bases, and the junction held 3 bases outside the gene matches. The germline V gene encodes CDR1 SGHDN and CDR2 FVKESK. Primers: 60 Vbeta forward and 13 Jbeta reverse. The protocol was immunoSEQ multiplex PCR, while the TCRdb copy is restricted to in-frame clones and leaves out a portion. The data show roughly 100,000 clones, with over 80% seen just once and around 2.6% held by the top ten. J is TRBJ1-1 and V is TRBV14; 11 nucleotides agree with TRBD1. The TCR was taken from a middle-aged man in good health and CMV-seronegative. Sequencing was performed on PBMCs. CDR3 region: CASSQDWGQGVNTEAFF. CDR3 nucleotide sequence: TGTGCCAGCAGCCAAGATTGGGGACAGGGGGTGAACACTGAAGCTTTCTTT.